The present TCR beta chain was sequenced within a study of cytomegalovirus exposure and HLA in healthy donors. Study-level findings and limits: There were some V segments, including TRBV6-2 and TRBV6-3, excluded as indistinguishable.

This clone was picked up one time. Its antigen is as yet unknown. Primers: 60 Vbeta forward and 13 Jbeta reverse. Only in-frame clones appear in the TCRdb table, and some are missing; sequencing was by immunoSEQ multiplex PCR. Of 100,000 to 150,000 clones in the sample, 60% to 80% were seen once. Germline CDR1 SGHRS, CDR2 YFSETQ. CDR3 length: 15 amino acids. The junction had 9 bases not matched to a gene; V was cut back by 0 bases and J by 7 bases. Sample: PBMCs. The TCR originated in a woman aged 60 to 75 in good health and CMV-seropositive. The chain links TRBV5-1 to TRBJ2-7; the match to TRBD1 covers 8 bases. The CDR3 reads CASSLVGQGAGEQYF. The CDR3, as DNA: TGCGCCAGCAGCTTGGTAGGACAGGGAGCAGGAGAGCAGTACTTC.